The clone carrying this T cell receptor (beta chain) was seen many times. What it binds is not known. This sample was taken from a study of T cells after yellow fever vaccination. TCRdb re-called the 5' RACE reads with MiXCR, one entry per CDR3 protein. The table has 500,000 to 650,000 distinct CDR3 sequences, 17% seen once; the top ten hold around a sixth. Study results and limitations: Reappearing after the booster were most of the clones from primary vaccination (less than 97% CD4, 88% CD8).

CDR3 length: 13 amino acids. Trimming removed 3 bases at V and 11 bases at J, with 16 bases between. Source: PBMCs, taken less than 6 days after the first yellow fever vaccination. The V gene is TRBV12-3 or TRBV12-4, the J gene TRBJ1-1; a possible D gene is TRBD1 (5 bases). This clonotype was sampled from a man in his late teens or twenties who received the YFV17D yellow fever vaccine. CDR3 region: CASSFGQGNRAFF. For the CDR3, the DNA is TGTGCCAGCAGTTTTGGTCAGGGTAATCGGGCTTTCTTT.